The following is a T cell receptor (beta chain) sequence with its context. This CDR3 region has 16 residues. V was trimmed by 3 bases and J by 0 bases, leaving 12 bases between them. Germline V gene sequence: CDR1 SGHTA, CDR2 FQGNSA. These data originate in a study of cytomegalovirus exposure and HLA in healthy donors. Assay: immunoSEQ multiplex PCR; the TCRdb copy retains only in-frame clones and omits some. The sample yields 150,000 to 200,000 clones, 80% to 90% seen once. This chain links TRBV7-2 with TRBJ2-4, with D possibly matching TRBD2 (5 bases). The sample comprised PBMCs. The clonotype was recovered from a woman in her 30s in good health and CMV-seronegative. The CDR3 DNA reads TGTGCCAGCAGCTTCCGTGGACTCTTAGCCAAAAACATTCAGTACTTC. Encoded protein: CASSFRGLLAKNIQYF.